This TCR beta chain was identified in a study of T cell changes during pregnancy in multiple sclerosis. This CDR3 is built from 14 residues. Germline CDR1 reads MDHEN; CDR2 reads SYDVKM. The ends were cut back, 6 bases at V and 4 bases at J, with 12 bases in the middle. Libraries were prepared by immunoSEQ multiplex PCR; TCRdb keeps only in-frame clonotypes and omits some of them. Counted here are 60,000 to 90,000 clones, 89% occurring once; the ten biggest clones make up about 1.9%. This TCR derives from a female donor with multiple sclerosis, enrolled in a pregnancy study. The sample consisted of peripheral blood, taken before pregnancy. The chain couples TRBV28 to TRBJ1-4, with D perhaps TRBD1 (5 bases). CDR3 region: CASSPRQFNEKLFF. Here the CDR3 DNA reads TGTGCCAGCAGCCCCCGACAGTTTAATGAAAAACTGTTTTTT.